The clone carrying this T cell receptor beta chain was detected only a few times. The antigen remains undetermined. The CDR3 extends over 15 amino acids. Deletions cut 1 base from V and 3 bases from J, with 9 bases between. Germline CDR1 LGHDT, CDR2 YNNKEL (reference sequence). This record comes from a study of human T cells and chemical hapten exposure. Overall study: TCR yields differed between samples (mainly from small differences in pooled library volume).

Overall study results and limits: The number of TCRs above 1 in 1000 frequency did not change after DPC sensitization.

Time point described: healthy volunteer bleed at 2 weeks. Sequencing started from total RNA isolated from unfractionated whole blood. Attachment of unique molecular identifiers to individual cDNA molecules was performed in the library. TCRdb reprocessed the RACE reads via MiXCR and lists one record per CDR3 protein. In the table there are roughly 100,000 distinct CDR3 sequences, approximately 9% of which are singletons. The clonotype comes from a female donor in good health. Some clones in this sample may be carry-over from other donors' samples. The sequenced sample was whole blood. The chain has TRBV3-1 and TRBJ1-4; D unresolved. CDR3 nucleotides: TGTGCCAGCAGCCAAGGTCCAGGTTCTAATGAAAAACTGTTTTTT. Translating gives CASSQGPGSNEKLFF.